Following are 18 T cell receptor beta chains from one sample sequenced in a study of blood T cell repertoires in COVID-19 (dated by TCRdb to the early 2020s). Library preparation was by the immunoSEQ multiplex PCR assay. This is the immuneACCESS table as TCRdb keeps it, with only in-frame sequences that have V and J called. A part of the clones is gone; compared with another copy, unresolved V genes explain less than half, and the rest is unexplained. The sample table contains fewer than 90,000 clones; only one count was recorded for approximately 84% of them. Clones ranked in the top ten supply less than 45% of the sample. The sequencing input was peripheral blood. These receptors originate from a man between 65 and 79 years old with acute or convalescent COVID-19.

This chain uses TRBV5-1 with TRBJ2-1, with 9 bases aligning to TRBD2. This CDR3 comprises 18 residues. V lost 0 bases to trimming and J lost 5 bases; unmatched junction nucleotides: 12. CDR1 is SGHRS and CDR2 is YFSETQ in the germline V gene. Here the CDR3 reads CASSLDPGLAGRHNEQFF. The CDR3 DNA reads as TGCGCCAGCAGCTTGGATCCGGGACTAGCCGGGCGACACAATGAGCAGTTCTTC.

The chain is built from TRBV6-6 and TRBJ1-5; 9 nucleotides align to TRBD1. CDR3 size: 14 residues. J was trimmed by 4 bases and V by 4 bases; bases with no gene match: 2. Germline V CDR1 and CDR2: MNHNY, SVGAGI (reference sequence). The CDR3 loop is CASSLGQGNQPQHF. The CDR3 coding sequence is TGTGCCAGCAGTTTGGGACAGGGTAATCAGCCCCAGCATTTT.

The rearrangement links TRBV5-4 to TRBJ2-5; 7 bases align to TRBD2. Per germline, CDR1 SGHNT and CDR2 YYREEE (reference sequence). The trim removed 0 bases at V and 8 bases at J, leaving 16 bases unmatched. The CDR3 consists of 17 residues. The CDR3 protein is CASSLGGGPQGRQTQYF. The CDR3 region has the DNA TGTGCCAGCAGCTTGGGGGGGGGACCCCAGGGCCGGCAAACCCAGTACTTC.

This chain joins TRBV9 and TRBJ1-2, with 7 bases identical to TRBD1. This CDR3 is built from 13 residues. Trimming cost V 4 bases and J 4 bases; bases outside gene matches: 4. Germline V gives CDR1 SGDLS, CDR2 YYNGEE. The DNA for the CDR3 is TGTGCCAGCAGCTTCCGGACAGGCTATGGCTACACCTTC. This encodes CASSFRTGYGYTF.

V usage is TRBV7-9 and J usage is TRBJ2-7; D possibly corresponds to TRBD2 (5 bases). CDR1 is SEHNR, CDR2 FQNEAQ, per germline (reference sequence). V lost 1 base and J 3 bases, leaving 13 bases between the germline ends. The CDR3 contains 15 residues. In nucleotides, the CDR3 is TGTGCCAGCAGCTTAGGCTTATCGGGGAACTACGAGCAGTACTTC. Residues: CASSLGLSGNYEQYF.

V usage is TRBV5-5 and J usage is TRBJ1-4, with TRBD1 as a possible D gene (5 bases). The CDR3 is 14 residues long. The germline V gene has CDR1 SGHKS and CDR2 YYEKEE (reference sequence). The V end was cut by 1 base, the J end by 7 bases, with 11 bases between. In DNA, the CDR3 is TGTGCCAGCAGCTTGCCAGCGGGGGGTGAAAAACTGTTTTTT. Translating gives CASSLPAGGEKLFF.

The chain is built from TRBV7-2 and TRBJ2-7; 9 bases map to TRBD2. This CDR3 has 18 amino acids. Germline V gives CDR1 SGHTA, CDR2 FQGNSA. The J segment lost 3 bases and the V segment lost 2 bases, leaving 14 bases of the junction unmatched. In nucleotides, the CDR3 is TGTGCCAGCAGCTTATCGATTAGCGGGGGCCCCCTGGTCTACGAGCAGTACTTC. Amino acids: CASSLSISGGPLVYEQYF.

Details on this clone: At one end, the junction sequence differs from germline, possibly due to a read error. The J gene is TRBJ1-2, the V gene TRBV15, with D uncertain. CDR1 is LNHNV, CDR2 YYDKDF, per germline (reference sequence). The CDR3 length is 15 residues. The DNA of the CDR3 is TGTGCCACCAGGAGAGGGTCGGCGGATAACTATGGCTACACCTTC. It is translated as CATRRGSADNYGYTF.

This clone turned up a few times. V is TRBV5-8 and J is TRBJ2-5; D is undetermined. Germline CDR1 reads SGHTS; CDR2 reads YDEGEE. Between the trimmed V and J ends, which lost 4 bases and 1 base, there was a span of 11 bases. This CDR3 contains 14 residues. CDR3 DNA: TGTGCCAGCAGCCCGTACACCCCCCAAGAGACCCAGTACTTC. It is translated as CASSPYTPQETQYF.

The rearrangement uses TRBV15 and TRBJ1-4; D may be TRBD1 (6 bases). V gave up 3 bases and J gave up 5 bases, with 13 bases separating them. This CDR3 contains 15 residues. Per germline, CDR1 LNHNV and CDR2 YYDKDF (reference sequence). DNA of the CDR3: TGTGCCACCAGCAGGGTACAGGGATACAATGAAAAACTGTTTTTT. The encoded protein is CATSRVQGYNEKLFF.

This chain connects TRBV9 to TRBJ2-1; TRBD2 agrees at 9 bases. The germline gives CDR1 SGDLS, CDR2 YYNGEE. Trimming removed 2 bases from V and 7 bases from J; junction bases left unmatched: 10. CDR3 size: 16 residues. As DNA, the CDR3 is TGTGCCAGCAGCGTGTCCGGGACTAGCAGGGCTAATGAGCAGTTCTTC. It specifies CASSVSGTSRANEQFF. The full variable domain, its missing parts supplied by reference TRBV9 and TRBJ2-1, is DSGVTQTPKHLITATGQRVTLRCSPRSGDLSVYWYQQSLDQGLQFLIQYYNGEERAKGNILERFSAQQFPDLHSELNLSSLELGDSALYFCASSVSGTSRANEQFFGPGTRLTVL.

The genes are TRBV21-1 and TRBJ2-1; the table's D call of TRBD1 was not tested on the DNA. TRBV21-1 is marked as a pseudogene. The CDR3 extends over 18 amino acids. The CDR3 here is CASSKTRAAGMTYNEQFF. The CDR3 DNA is TGTGCCAGCAGCAAAACACGTGCGGCAGGGATGACCTACAATGAGCAGTTCTTC.

This clone has only a few counts. The chain combines TRBV5-1 with TRBJ2-1; the match to TRBD2 covers 7 bases. Per germline, CDR1 SGHRS and CDR2 YFSETQ. V shed 1 base, J shed 6 bases, and the junction held 7 bases outside the gene matches. The length of the CDR3 is 15 residues. The CDR3: CASSLLAGVANEQFF. CDR3 bases: TGCGCCAGCAGCTTGTTGGCGGGGGTGGCCAATGAGCAGTTCTTC.

This clone was seen only once. Here the CDR3 DNA reads TGCGCCAGCAGCCAAGATTGGGTTACAGGGGACACCTACAATGAGCAGTTCTTC. This encodes CASSQDWVTGDTYNEQFF. The chain uses TRBV4-3 and TRBJ2-1; 7 positions match TRBD1. The CDR3 totals 18 residues. Germline V lookup: CDR1 LGHNA, CDR2 YSLEER. V shed 0 bases and J 2 bases; nucleotides not matched to a gene: 10.

Here the CDR3 DNA reads TGTGCCAGCAGCGTTTTCGCAGGAACTTCAGATACGCAGTATTTT. Encoded protein: CASSVFAGTSDTQYF. The V gene is TRBV6-2 or TRBV6-3, the J gene TRBJ2-3; D remains ambiguous. The CDR3 extends over 15 amino acids. V was pared by 6 bases and J by 4 bases, with 17 bases between. Germline-derived CDR1 and CDR2 are MNHEY and SVGEGT.

DNA for the CDR3: TGCAGCGTTAGTCAGGGCAGCAATCAGCCCCAGCATTTT. Amino acids: CSVSQGSNQPQHF. The chain carries TRBV29-1 and TRBJ1-5; TRBD1 is a possible D gene (5 bases). The CDR3 spans 13 residues. Trimming left V 5 bases short and J 1 base short, with 9 bases between. CDR1 and CDR2 from the germline V gene are SQVTM and ANQGSEA.

This clone was observed a handful of times. The junction departs from germline at one end; a sequencing error may be responsible. The chain links TRBV2 to TRBJ2-2, with D possibly being TRBD2 (6 bases). From germline, CDR1 is SNHLY and CDR2 FYNNEI. CDR3 length: 16 residues. For the CDR3, the DNA is TGTGCCACCAGTCAAGTGGGACTTGCGGGGACCGGGGAGCTGTTTTTT. Amino acids: CATSQVGLAGTGELFF.

The chain joins TRBV24-1 to TRBJ2-1; TRBD2 aligns across 12 bases. The V gene's germline CDR1 is KGHDR and CDR2 SFDVKD. CDR3 length: 15 residues. J was trimmed by 7 bases and V by 3 bases; bases with no gene match: 3. CDR3 amino acids: CATSDPTSGGNEQFF. CDR3 sequence (DNA): TGTGCCACCAGTGATCCGACTAGCGGGGGAAATGAGCAGTTCTTC.